Below are 20 T cell receptor beta chains sequenced from a single sample in a study of chemoradiotherapy in HPV16-positive cancers. The method was immunoSEQ multiplex PCR; TCRdb's version includes in-frame clones alone and lacks a portion of them. The sample consists of under 15,000 clones, approximately 86% of them appearing once. Here the sequenced sample was blood, taken from a patient who underwent chemoradiotherapy. The source of these receptors is a human donor with HPV-associated anogenital cancer.

V and J are TRBV7-2 and TRBJ2-2, with D perhaps matching TRBD1 or TRBD2 (5 bases each). Germline loops: CDR1 SGHTA, CDR2 FQGNSA. The length of the CDR3 is 15 residues. V lost 3 bases and J lost 2, with 10 bases in between. This chain's CDR3 is CASSFRDRNTGELFF. Here the CDR3 DNA reads TGTGCCAGCAGCTTTAGGGACCGTAACACCGGGGAGCTGTTTTTT.

This clone was seen a handful of times. The genes are TRBV5-1 and TRBJ2-2; a possible D gene is TRBD2 (7 bases). The CDR3 is 16 residues long. Germline-derived CDR1 and CDR2 are SGHRS and YFSETQ. Between the trimmed V and J ends, which lost 0 bases and 4 bases, there was a span of 13 bases. In DNA, the CDR3 is TGCGCCAGCAGCTTGGAGGGGGGGGCGACCACCGGGGAGCTGTTTTTT. Translated, it gives CASSLEGGATTGELFF.

J is TRBJ1-2 and V is TRBV29-1; 9 nucleotides match TRBD1. Germline V CDR1 and CDR2: SQVTM, ANQGSEA. Trimming at V came to 6 bases and at J to 9 bases, leaving 5 bases not matched to a gene. The CDR3 has 11 amino acids. This CDR3 is CSVRDRVSYTF. In DNA form, the CDR3 reads TGCAGCGTCCGGGACAGGGTTAGCTACACCTTC.

Here the CDR3 DNA reads TGTGCCTGGAGCCGTTCGACTAGCGGGGGAAACAATGAGCAGTTCTTC. Its translation is CAWSRSTSGGNNEQFF. The V call is TRBV30, the J call TRBJ2-1, with 12 bases identical to TRBD2. Per the germline V gene, CDR1 is GTSNPN and CDR2 is SVGIG (reference sequence). Unmatched junction bases numbered 8, after V lost 3 bases and J lost 5 bases. The CDR3 has 16 amino acids.

This clone occurred once. The chain combines TRBV5-1 with TRBJ1-1, with TRBD1 as a possible D gene (6 bases). This CDR3 has 13 amino acids. Trimming pared 7 bases from V and 6 bases from J, leaving 16 bases between. Germline lookup yields CDR1 SGHRS and CDR2 YFSETQ. The CDR3 region is CASHRDGVAEAFF. The DNA for the CDR3 is TGCGCCAGCCACAGGGATGGTGTTGCTGAAGCTTTCTTT.

This chain connects TRBV10-2 to TRBJ2-7, with TRBD2 identical over 10 bases. The CDR3 consists of 13 residues. CDR1 is WSHSY, CDR2 SAAADI, per germline. V lost 9 bases, J lost 6 bases, and 8 bases stayed unmatched. This CDR3 reads CASESGGAGEQYF. CDR3 DNA: TGCGCCAGTGAAAGCGGGGGGGCCGGCGAGCAGTACTTC.

This chain joins TRBV29-1 and TRBJ2-5; possible D gene TRBD2, 7 bases. Trimming took off 1 base at V and 5 bases at J, with 14 bases between the two ends. The germline gives CDR1 SQVTM, CDR2 ANQGSEA. CDR3 size: 14 residues. This CDR3 is CSVEGGGAGETQYF. The CDR3 coding sequence is TGCAGCGTTGAAGGCGGGGGCGCTGGGGAGACCCAGTACTTC. The whole variable domain, filled in from reference TRBV29-1 and TRBJ2-5, reads SAVISQKPSRDICQRGTSLTIQCQVDSQVTMMFWYRQQPGQSLTLIATANQGSEATYESGFVIDKFPISRPNLTFSTLTVSNMSPEDSSIYLCSVEGGGAGETQYFGPGTRLLVL.

The V gene is TRBV6-5, the J gene TRBJ1-5; a weak D match, TRBD1 (6 bases). There are 16 residues in the CDR3. Trimming pared 4 bases from V and 0 bases from J, leaving 13 bases between. Germline CDR1 reads MNHEY; CDR2 reads SVGAGI. The DNA of the CDR3 is TGTGCCAGCAGTTCTGTCACAGGGTCTAGCAATCAGCCCCAGCATTTT. Translating gives CASSSVTGSSNQPQHF.

This rearrangement joins TRBV11-2 to TRBJ2-7; 8 bases agree with TRBD1. Germline CDR1 reads SGHAT; CDR2 reads FQNNGV. Trimming cost V 3 bases and J 6 bases; bases outside gene matches: 7. The length of the CDR3 is 14 residues. The CDR3 here is CASSLNRGSREQYF. CDR3 bases: TGTGCCAGCAGCTTGAACAGGGGGTCGCGCGAGCAGTACTTC. Drawing the rest from reference TRBV11-2 and TRBJ2-7, the complete variable domain is EAGVAQSPRYKIIEKRQSVAFWCNPISGHATLYWYQQILGQGPKLLIQFQNNGVVDDSQLPKDRFSAERLKGVDSTLKIQPAKLEDSAVYLCASSLNRGSREQYFGPGTRLTVT.

The chain carries TRBV12-5 and TRBJ1-5; 9 nucleotides agree with TRBD1. CDR1 LGHNT and CDR2 FRNRAP come from the germline V gene. The CDR3 is 16 amino acids. V lost 0 bases to trimming and J lost 6 bases; unmatched junction nucleotides: 6. This chain's CDR3 is CASGLVFGQGSQPQHF. The CDR3 DNA is TGTGCTAGTGGTTTGGTATTTGGACAGGGGAGTCAGCCCCAGCATTTT.

The chain recombines TRBV2 with TRBJ2-3; tentative D call: TRBD1 (7 bases). Trimming took off 6 bases at V and 3 bases at J, with 13 bases between the two ends. In germline, CDR1 is SNHLY, CDR2 FYNNEI. The CDR3 extends over 14 amino acids. The CDR3 DNA reads TGTGCCAGCAGGGAGGGGGCGCGAACAGATACGCAGTATTTT. It encodes CASREGARTDTQYF.

This rearrangement joins TRBV4-1 to TRBJ2-6; D is perhaps TRBD2 (6 bases). The CDR3 spans 14 residues. The V gene's germline CDR1 is MGHRA and CDR2 YSYEKL. V lost 3 bases and J lost 6, with 9 bases in between. The CDR3 nucleotides are TGCGCCAGCAGCCACCGACTAGAGGCCAACGTCCTGACTTTC. Its translation is CASSHRLEANVLTF.

The chain uses TRBV25-1 and TRBJ2-3; TRBD1 is a possible D gene (5 bases). Looked up from germline, CDR1 is MGHDK and CDR2 is SYGVNS. Deletions cut 10 bases from V and 3 bases from J, with 14 bases between. CDR3 length: 13 amino acids. The CDR3 reads CATVIPGTDTQYF. The CDR3 bases are TGTGCCACCGTGATCCCAGGGACAGATACGCAGTATTTT.

The chain recombines TRBV7-9 with TRBJ1-5; 8 bases agree with TRBD1. J lost 6 bases, V lost 3 bases, and 4 bases had no gene match. The CDR3 runs 14 residues. CDR1 SEHNR and CDR2 FQNEAQ come from the germline V gene (reference sequence). CDR3: CASSFQGASQPQHF. The DNA for the CDR3 is TGTGCCAGCAGCTTCCAGGGGGCCAGTCAGCCCCAGCATTTT.

Concerning this clone itself: Mismatch with germline at one junction end may stem from a read error. This chain joins TRBV30 and TRBJ2-7; D assignment may be TRBD1 or TRBD2 (5 bases each). This CDR3 has 14 amino acids. CDR1 and CDR2 (germline): GTSNPN, SVGIG (reference sequence). The CDR3: CVWSSGRVTYEQYF. The CDR3 DNA sequence: TGTGTCTGGAGCAGCGGCAGGGTGACTTACGAGCAGTACTTC.

On this clone: The sample has other DNA sequences that encode this CDR3 too. This chain uses TRBV5-5 with TRBJ1-5; TRBD1 is a possible D gene (5 bases). The CDR3 is 14 amino acids. Germline CDR1 reads SGHKS; CDR2 reads YYEKEE (reference sequence). The V end lost 1 base, the J end lost 2 bases, and 7 bases lay between the germline ends. The CDR3 sequence is CASSLRDGNQPQHF. CDR3 DNA sequence: TGTGCCAGCAGCTTGCGGGACGGCAATCAGCCCCAGCATTTT.

This clone is a singleton in its sample. The chain is built from TRBV4-1 and TRBJ1-1; D call uncertain. The germline CDR1 and CDR2 sequences are MGHRA and YSYEKL. Trimming stripped 3 bases from V and 2 bases from J, with 7 bases between. The CDR3 sequence is 13 residues long. This CDR3 reads CASSHPLNTEAFF. Here the CDR3 DNA reads TGCGCCAGCAGCCACCCACTCAACACTGAAGCTTTCTTT.

This sequence joins TRBV7-9 and TRBJ1-1; D might be TRBD1 (6 bases). V was trimmed by 5 bases and J by 3 bases, leaving 16 bases between them. The germline V gene has CDR1 SEHNR and CDR2 FQNEAQ (reference sequence). The CDR3 consists of 15 residues. The CDR3 protein is CASSPQQGVHTEAFF. The CDR3 DNA reads TGTGCCAGCAGCCCTCAACAGGGAGTTCACACTGAAGCTTTCTTT.

The chain uses TRBV29-1 and TRBJ1-2; possible D gene TRBD1, 6 bases. Germline V CDR1 and CDR2: SQVTM, ANQGSEA. V gave up 0 bases and J gave up 6 bases, with 11 bases separating them. The CDR3 has 13 residues. CDR3 residues: CSVEEGRGHGYTF. The DNA for the CDR3 is TGCAGCGTTGAAGAGGGGCGGGGGCATGGCTACACCTTC. Combining the CDR3 with reference TRBV29-1 and TRBJ1-2 gives the whole variable domain SAVISQKPSRDICQRGTSLTIQCQVDSQVTMMFWYRQQPGQSLTLIATANQGSEATYESGFVIDKFPISRPNLTFSTLTVSNMSPEDSSIYLCSVEEGRGHGYTFGSGTRLTVV.

The chain uses TRBV5-1 and TRBJ2-1; 8 bases are a match to TRBD2. This CDR3 spans 17 amino acids. Germline CDR1 and CDR2: SGHRS and YFSETQ. The junction had 8 bases not matched to a gene; V was cut back by 3 bases and J by 0 bases. CDR3 nucleotides: TGCGCCAGCAGCTATGCTAGCGGGTCGAGCTCCTACAATGAGCAGTTCTTC. Protein sequence: CASSYASGSSSYNEQFF.